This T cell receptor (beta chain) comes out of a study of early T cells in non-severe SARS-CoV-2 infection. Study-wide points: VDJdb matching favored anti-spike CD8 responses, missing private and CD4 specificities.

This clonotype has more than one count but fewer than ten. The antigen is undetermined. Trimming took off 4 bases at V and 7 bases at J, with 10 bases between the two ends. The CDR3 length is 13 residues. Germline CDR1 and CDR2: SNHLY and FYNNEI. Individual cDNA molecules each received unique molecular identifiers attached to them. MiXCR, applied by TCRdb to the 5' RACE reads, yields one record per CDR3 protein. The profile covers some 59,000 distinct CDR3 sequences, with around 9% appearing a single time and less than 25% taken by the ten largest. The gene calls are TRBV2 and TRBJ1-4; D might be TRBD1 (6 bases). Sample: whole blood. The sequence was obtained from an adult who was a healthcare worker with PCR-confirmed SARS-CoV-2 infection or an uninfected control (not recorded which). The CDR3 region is CASSGQAGEKLFF. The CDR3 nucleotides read TGTGCCAGCAGTGGACAGGCGGGTGAAAAACTGTTTTTT.